The 25 T cell receptor beta chains reported below all come from one sample, sequenced in a study of CD8+ T cells in alopecia areata. Sequencing used cDNA as its template, made by extracting RNA and reverse transcribing it. Only in-frame clones appear in the TCRdb table, and some are missing; sequencing was by immunoSEQ multiplex PCR. Of hundreds of thousands of clones in the sample, around 62% were seen once. The sequencing used CD4+ T cells sorted from blood, collected at week 0. These receptors were collected from a human donor with alopecia areata.

The rearrangement joins TRBV7-2 to TRBJ1-2, with D perhaps matching TRBD1 (6 bases). The germline V and J ends were trimmed by 5 bases and 10 bases, with 14 bases remaining between them. Germline-derived CDR1 and CDR2 are SGHTA and FQGNSA. CDR3 size: 12 residues. In DNA form, the CDR3 reads TGTGCCAGCAGCCCGTGGACAGCGCCCTACACCTTC. The encoded protein is CASSPWTAPYTF. Looking up the rest from reference TRBV7-2 and TRBJ1-2 gives the full variable domain: GAGVSQSPSNKVTEKGKDVELRCDPISGHTALYWYRQSLGQGLEFLIYFQGNSAPDKSGLPSDRFSAERTGGSVSTLTIQRTQQEDSAVYLCASSPWTAPYTFGSGTRLTVV.

This chain joins TRBV27 and TRBJ2-5, with 10 positions matching TRBD2. Germline CDR1 reads MNHEY; CDR2 reads SMNVEV (reference sequence). J gave up 4 bases and V 0 bases, and 2 bases lay outside the gene matches. The CDR3 is 15 residues long. The CDR3 region has the DNA TGTGCCAGCAGTTTATCGAGACTAGCGGGAGAGACCCAGTACTTC. This translates into CASSLSRLAGETQYF.

V and J are TRBV28 and TRBJ2-7; tentative D call: TRBD2 (5 bases). The germline V and J ends were trimmed by 10 bases and 3 bases, with 16 bases remaining between them. This CDR3 region has 13 residues. Germline V gene sequence: CDR1 MDHEN, CDR2 SYDVKM. This CDR3 is CATRAGTSYEQYF. The CDR3, as DNA: TGTGCCACCCGGGCGGGCACCAGCTACGAGCAGTACTTC.

This chain joins TRBV6-5 and TRBJ2-5; no definite D call. Germline V gene lookup returns CDR1 MNHEY and CDR2 SVGAGI. This CDR3 comprises 16 residues. The V and J ends lost 2 bases and 0 bases respectively, with 13 bases between them. CDR3: CASSYSREAYQETQYF. DNA of the CDR3: TGTGCCAGCAGTTACAGTCGAGAGGCATACCAAGAGACCCAGTACTTC.

In this sample, this clone turned up once. The chain joins TRBV30 to TRBJ1-6; 8 bases are a match to TRBD1. Losses at the gene ends were 1 base for V and 9 bases for J; bases not matched to a gene: 5. Germline values: CDR1 GTSNPN, CDR2 SVGIG (reference sequence). There are 14 residues in the CDR3. CDR3 coding DNA: TGTGCCTGGAGTGGGACAGGGTATCGTTCACCCCTCCACTTT. Translation gives CAWSGTGYRSPLHF.

The chain is built from TRBV30 and TRBJ2-7; TRBD1 matches at 12 bases. Germline values: CDR1 GTSNPN, CDR2 SVGIG (reference sequence). The V gene end was trimmed by 1 base and the J gene end by 5 bases; junction bases not matched to a gene: 6. This CDR3 comprises 15 residues. CDR3 region: CAWSAGTGGYHEQYF. In DNA form, the CDR3 reads TGTGCCTGGAGTGCCGGGACAGGGGGCTACCACGAGCAGTACTTC.

This clone occurred once. The chain uses TRBV5-6 and TRBJ1-2; 9 bases are shared with TRBD1. From germline, CDR1 is SGHDT and CDR2 YYEEEE. The CDR3 is made up of 14 amino acids. The ends lost 3 bases at V and 6 bases at J; junction bases unmatched: 6. The CDR3 here is CASSWTGESDGYTF. The CDR3 coding sequence is TGTGCCAGCAGCTGGACAGGGGAAAGCGATGGCTACACCTTC.

The V gene is TRBV27, the J gene TRBJ2-7; TRBD1 matches at 8 bases. V shed 2 bases and J 6 bases; nucleotides not matched to a gene: 3. The CDR3 sequence is 13 residues long. CDR1 is MNHEY, CDR2 SMNVEV, per germline (reference sequence). The CDR3 region has the DNA TGTGCCAGCAGTTTACGAGACAGGGGCGAGCAGTACTTC. Its protein is CASSLRDRGEQYF.

The rearrangement links TRBV7-3 to TRBJ2-7; 8 positions match TRBD1. The CDR3 has 15 amino acids. V shed 5 bases and J 5 bases; nucleotides not matched to a gene: 11. Germline V CDR1 and CDR2: SGHTA, FQGTGA. The CDR3 sequence: CASSNTGTGPNEQYF. CDR3 DNA: TGTGCCAGCAGCAATACTGGGACAGGTCCTAACGAGCAGTACTTC.

The V call is TRBV7-9, the J call TRBJ2-5; 8 bases line up with TRBD1. Per germline, CDR1 SEHNR and CDR2 FQNEAQ (reference sequence). This CDR3 is built from 14 residues. The V and J ends lost 5 bases and 7 bases, in that order; junction bases with no gene match: 9. The CDR3: CASSTSDREGTQYF. The DNA of the CDR3 is TGTGCCAGCAGCACGTCGGACAGGGAAGGGACCCAGTACTTC.

V usage is TRBV5-1 and J usage is TRBJ2-1, with 12 bases lining up with TRBD2. V gave up 4 bases and J gave up 4 bases; unmatched junction bases: 3. From germline, CDR1 is SGHRS and CDR2 YFSETQ. This CDR3 contains 15 residues. CDR3 bases: TGCGCCAGCAGCCGGACTAGCGGGGTTTACAATGAGCAGTTCTTC. Its translation: CASSRTSGVYNEQFF.

The rearrangement uses TRBV27 and TRBJ2-3; 7 bases match TRBD2. The CDR3 has 15 residues. V lost 7 bases and J lost 1; bases outside the gene matches: 8. The germline V gene has CDR1 MNHEY and CDR2 SMNVEV (reference sequence). The CDR3 DNA reads as TGTGCCAGCATCGGAGCGGGATATCGCACAGATACGCAGTATTTT. Protein: CASIGAGYRTDTQYF.

The V gene is TRBV25-1, the J gene TRBJ2-5; TRBD2 matches at 7 bases. The CDR3 loop spans 15 amino acids. The V and J ends lost 3 bases and 1 base, in that order; junction bases with no gene match: 5. CDR1 and CDR2 from the germline V gene are MGHDK and SYGVNS. The chain's CDR3 is CASSESGLVQETQYF. The CDR3 DNA sequence: TGTGCCAGCAGTGAGTCTGGACTAGTCCAAGAGACCCAGTACTTC. Combining the CDR3 with reference TRBV25-1 and TRBJ2-5 gives the whole variable domain EADIYQTPRYLVIGTGKKITLECSQTMGHDKMYWYQQDPGMELHLIHYSYGVNSTEKGDLSSESTVSRIRTEHFPLTLESARPSHTSQYLCASSESGLVQETQYFGPGTRLLVL.

The J gene is TRBJ2-7, the V gene TRBV30; 8 nucleotides agree with TRBD2. CDR3 size: 16 residues. V lost 2 bases, J lost 9 bases, and 18 bases stayed unmatched. Germline CDR1 and CDR2: GTSNPN and SVGIG (reference sequence). This chain's CDR3 is CAWSSPRGGAAAPQYF. The CDR3 bases are TGTGCCTGGAGTTCGCCTCGGGGGGGTGCCGCCGCGCCGCAGTACTTC.

Only a few counts were recorded for this clone. The sample contains more than one DNA sequence encoding this CDR3. V and J are TRBV7-3 and TRBJ1-1, with D possibly matching TRBD1 (6 bases). The germline CDR1 and CDR2 sequences are SGHTA and FQGTGA. The V end lost 5 bases, the J end lost 1 base, and 8 bases lay between the germline ends. CDR3 length equals 13 residues. Here the CDR3 reads CASSLGQNTEAFF. CDR3 bases: TGTGCCAGCAGCCTGGGACAGAACACTGAAGCTTTCTTT.

This chain links TRBV5-1 with TRBJ1-6; the D gene is possibly TRBD1 (6 bases). V was clipped by 4 bases and J by 7 bases, with 18 bases between them. CDR1 SGHRS and CDR2 YFSETQ come from the germline V gene. The CDR3 is made up of 16 amino acids. CDR3 sequence reads: CASSIYGQPSNSPLHF. As DNA, the CDR3 is TGCGCCAGCAGCATATATGGACAGCCCTCGAATTCACCCCTCCACTTT.

This rearrangement joins TRBV29-1 to TRBJ1-2, with D uncertain. The length of the CDR3 is 12 residues. CDR1 is SQVTM, CDR2 ANQGSEA, per germline. V lost 5 bases and J 6 bases, leaving 13 bases between the germline ends. CDR3 nucleotides: TGCAGCGTTCTTTTCGGGAGGGATGGCTACACCTTC. Encoded protein: CSVLFGRDGYTF.

The rearrangement links TRBV2 to TRBJ2-1, with D tentatively TRBD1 (5 bases). Germline CDR1 is SNHLY and CDR2 is FYNNEI. The CDR3 contains 15 residues. The V end was cut by 6 bases, the J end by 6 bases, with 18 bases between. The DNA for the CDR3 is TGTGCCAGCAGCCAACAGGCGCTCCTGGGCAATGAGCAGTTCTTC. Protein product: CASSQQALLGNEQFF.

V gene TRBV7-9 combines with J gene TRBJ2-1; a possible D gene is TRBD1 (5 bases). V was trimmed by 1 base and J by 7 bases, leaving 5 bases between them. CDR1 SEHNR and CDR2 FQNEAQ come from the germline V gene (reference sequence). This CDR3 has 12 residues. CDR3 coding DNA: TGTGCCAGCAGCTTAGACAGGAATGAGCAGTTCTTC. Residues: CASSLDRNEQFF.

This chain joins TRBV29-1 and TRBJ2-3; 7 nucleotides match TRBD1. V trimming: 7 bases; J trimming: 6 bases; junction bases outside the gene matches: 10. Germline V gene data show CDR1 as SQVTM and CDR2 as ANQGSEA. The CDR3 is made up of 13 amino acids. CDR3 in DNA: TGCAGCGAGAGTAGGGGGCGAGAGGATACGCAGTATTTT. Its translation is CSESRGREDTQYF.

The V call is TRBV7-3, the J call TRBJ1-1; D is undetermined. Trimming removed 5 bases at V and 4 bases at J, with 17 bases between. This CDR3 region has 15 residues. CDR1 and CDR2 (germline): SGHTA, FQGTGA. In DNA form, the CDR3 reads TGTGCCAGCAGCCCCTCTTCAGCAGGCGGCACTGAAGCTTTCTTT. Translation: CASSPSSAGGTEAFF.

The chain recombines TRBV14 with TRBJ2-5, with TRBD1 matching 8 bases. Per germline, CDR1 SGHDN and CDR2 FVKESK. The junction had 16 bases not matched to a gene; V was cut back by 6 bases and J by 4 bases. The CDR3 is 17 amino acids. Written as DNA, the CDR3 is TGTGCCAGCAGTCGCTCCAAGGGACAGGCGGTAACAGAGACCCAGTACTTC. Translating it yields CASSRSKGQAVTETQYF. The variable domain in full, with the rest retrieved from reference TRBV14 and TRBJ2-5, is EAGVTQFPSHSVIEKGQTVTLRCDPISGHDNLYWYRRVMGKEIKFLLHFVKESKQDESGMPNNRFLAERTGGTYSTLKVQPAELEDSGVYFCASSRSKGQAVTETQYFGPGTRLLVL.

The J gene is TRBJ1-1, the V gene TRBV18, with D tentatively TRBD1 (6 bases). The V gene lost 8 bases and the J gene lost 0 bases, with 10 bases spanning the gap. Germline CDR1 and CDR2: KGHSH and LQKENI. The CDR3 length is 13 residues. CDR3 nucleotide sequence: TGTGCCAGCACCACAGGGTTGAACACTGAAGCTTTCTTT. Its protein product is CASTTGLNTEAFF.

The gene calls are TRBV29-1 and TRBJ1-4, with no clear D. Per germline, CDR1 SQVTM and CDR2 ANQGSEA. Between the trimmed V and J ends, which lost 3 bases and 8 bases, there was a span of 10 bases. CDR3 size: 12 residues. The CDR3 is CSVEDAFEKLFF. In DNA form, the CDR3 reads TGCAGCGTTGAGGACGCTTTCGAAAAACTGTTTTTT.

The CDR3 sequence: CASSLLGVLTF. In DNA, the CDR3 is TGTGCCAGCAGCCTTCTTGGCGTCCTGACTTTC. The chain combines TRBV25-1 with TRBJ2-6; no clear D. With 6 bases removed from V and 12 bases from J, the gap between germline ends came to 9 bases. Germline V lookup: CDR1 MGHDK, CDR2 SYGVNS. This CDR3 comprises 11 residues.